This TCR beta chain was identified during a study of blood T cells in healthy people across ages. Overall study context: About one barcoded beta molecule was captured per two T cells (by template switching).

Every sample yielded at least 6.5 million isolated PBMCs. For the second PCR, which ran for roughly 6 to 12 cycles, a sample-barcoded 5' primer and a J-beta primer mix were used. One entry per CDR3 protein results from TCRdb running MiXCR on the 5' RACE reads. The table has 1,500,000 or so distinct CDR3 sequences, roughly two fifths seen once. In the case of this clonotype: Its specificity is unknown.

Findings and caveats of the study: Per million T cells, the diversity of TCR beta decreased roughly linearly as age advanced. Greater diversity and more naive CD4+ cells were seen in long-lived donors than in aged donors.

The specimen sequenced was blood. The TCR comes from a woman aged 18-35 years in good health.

The CDR3 reads CASSSYLQGRDNEQFF. CDR3 in DNA: TGTGCCAGCAGCTCGTACCTACAGGGGAGGGACAATGAGCAGTTCTTC. The chain couples TRBV7-9 to TRBJ2-1, with D perhaps being TRBD1 or TRBD2 (7 bases each). Germline values: CDR1 SEHNR, CDR2 FQNEAQ (reference sequence). The CDR3 length is 16 residues. V was pared by 4 bases and J by 5 bases, with 18 bases between.